A selection of T cell receptor beta chains follows, all from one sample in a study of PD-1 blockade in mismatch repair-deficient tumors. Assay: immunoSEQ multiplex PCR; the TCRdb copy retains only in-frame clones and omits some. The table has 50,000 or so clones, roughly 82% seen once. Specimen: PBMCs, collected before pembrolizumab treatment. The receptors here all came from an adult with mismatch repair-deficient cancer. Both conserved end residues are part of each CDR3. The D gene is left open where the match is weak. Clone size is not always given. Where it is, it says once, few, many or a class for expanded clones.

TRBJ2-1 | NA | NA | TRBV29-1 | CSVEVSASNEQFF | TGCAGCGTTGAAGTGTCTGCTAGCAATGAGCAGTTCTTC
TRBJ2-1 | NA | NA | TRBV7-8 | CASSGTSTPNEQFF | TGTGCCAGCAGCGGAACGTCCACCCCCAATGAGCAGTTCTTC
TRBJ1-3 | NA | NA | TRBV18 | CASSPPGNTIYF | TGTGCCAGCTCACCACCGGGAAACACCATATATTTT
TRBJ2-2 | NA | NA | TRBV7-2 | CASSKDRATGELFF | TGTGCCAGCAGCAAAGATAGGGCAACCGGGGAGCTGTTTTTT
TRBJ2-5 | NA | NA | TRBV4-3 | CASSQRGGETQYF | TGCGCCAGCAGCCAACGAGGGGGAGAGACCCAGTACTTC
TRBJ1-1 | NA | NA | TRBV19 | CASKMADSMNTEAFF | TGTGCCAGTAAGATGGCTGATTCTATGAACACTGAAGCTTTCTTT
TRBJ2-7 | TRBD2 | NA | TRBV27 | CASSPHPAGGYEQYF | TGTGCCAGCAGCCCCCACCCAGCGGGAGGTTACGAGCAGTACTTC
TRBJ2-1 | NA | NA | TRBV11-1 | CASSLNREQFF | TGTGCCAGCAGCTTAAACCGGGAGCAGTTCTTC
TRBJ2-1 | NA | NA | TRBV7-2 | CASSLILGADNEQFF | TGTGCCAGCAGCTTAATTCTGGGGGCCGACAATGAGCAGTTCTTC
TRBJ2-5 | NA | NA | TRBV4-2 | CASSQFSGPETQYF | TGTGCCAGCAGCCAATTCTCCGGGCCAGAGACCCAGTACTTC
TRBJ2-5 | NA | NA | TRBV7-2 | CASSLLETQYF | TGTGCCAGCAGCCTACTAGAGACCCAGTACTTC
TRBJ2-3 | TRBD1 | few | TRBV18 | CASSLRQGATEDTQYF | TGTGCCAGCTCACTGCGGCAGGGGGCGACTGAAGATACGCAGTATTTT
TRBJ1-3 | TRBD1 | NA | TRBV5-4 | CASSLYNRGYGNTIYF | TGTGCCAGCAGCTTGTACAACAGGGGGTACGGAAACACCATATATTTT
TRBJ2-7 | NA | NA | TRBV5-1 | CASSLLSESSYEQYF | TGCGCCAGCAGCTTGCTCAGCGAGAGCTCCTACGAGCAGTACTTC
TRBJ2-5 | TRBD1 | few | TRBV19 | CASSIDATGTETQYF | TGTGCCAGTAGTATCGACGCGACAGGGACAGAGACCCAGTACTTC
TRBJ2-5 | NA | NA | TRBV27 | CASSFWPGAVETQYF | TGTGCCAGCAGTTTTTGGCCGGGGGCCGTAGAGACCCAGTACTTC
TRBJ2-6 | NA | NA | TRBV7-2 | CASSLKVGQGISGANVLTF | TGTGCCAGCAGCTTAAAGGTCGGGCAGGGGATTTCCGGGGCCAACGTCCTGACTTTC
TRBJ1-1 | TRBD1 | NA | TRBV2 | CASSKTGGMNTEAFF | TGTGCCAGCAGTAAAACAGGGGGCATGAACACTGAAGCTTTCTTT
TRBJ2-7 | TRBD1 | NA | TRBV2 | CASSDPGQGASYEQYF | TGTGCCAGCAGTGACCCGGGGCAGGGGGCCTCCTACGAGCAGTACTTC
TRBJ2-7 | NA | few | TRBV5-6 | CASSSRSYEQYF | TGTGCCAGCAGCTCCAGATCCTACGAGCAGTACTTC
TRBJ1-5 | NA | NA | TRBV6-1 | CASNRGPNQPQHF | TGTGCCAGCAATAGGGGTCCAAATCAGCCCCAGCATTTT
TRBJ2-7 | TRBD1 | NA | TRBV7-9 | CASSQGQGREQYF | TGTGCTAGCAGCCAAGGACAGGGGCGCGAGCAGTACTTC
TRBJ1-5 | NA | NA | TRBV19 | CASSWGHAQPQHF | TGTGCCAGTAGTTGGGGACACGCTCAGCCCCAGCATTTT
TRBJ1-1 | NA | NA | TRBV6-5 | CASSDYRRQNTEAFF | TGTGCCAGCAGTGACTATAGGAGACAGAACACTGAAGCTTTCTTT
TRBJ2-2 | NA | NA | TRBV5-6 | CASSLGRNTGELFF | TGTGCCAGCAGCTTAGGCAGAAACACCGGGGAGCTGTTTTTT
TRBJ1-2 | NA | NA | TRBV6-5 | CASSGANEADGYTF | TGTGCCAGCTCAGGGGCAAACGAGGCGGATGGCTACACCTTC
TRBJ1-2 | NA | few | TRBV5-1 | CASSWEQGSGYTF | TGCGCCAGCAGCTGGGAACAGGGAAGCGGCTACACCTTC
TRBJ2-6 | NA | NA | TRBV18 | CASSPLGISYSGANVLTF | TGTGCCAGCTCACCACTAGGGATTTCTTACTCTGGGGCCAACGTCCTGACTTTC
TRBJ1-1 | NA | few | TRBV2 | CASRAQGEAFF | TGTGCCAGCAGGGCACAGGGTGAAGCTTTCTTT
TRBJ1-1 | TRBD1 | NA | TRBV30 | CASGQGAPAFF | TGTGCCTCCGGACAGGGGGCGCCGGCTTTCTTT